A single sample gave rise to the 12 T cell receptor beta chains below, sequenced in a study of T cells in Graves' hyperthyroidism and ophthalmopathy (dated by TCRdb to the late 2010s). The library was obtained by multiplex PCR. TCRdb shows the sequencer as Illumina HiSeq 2000. The TCR beta CDR3 regions were amplified from the RNA transcripts. A first-round RT-PCR of the TCR CDR3 used the HTBI primer set with the Qiagen OneStep RT-PCR kit. TCRdb reworked the public reads: Q25 trimming with fastp, MiXCR clone assembly, productive beta chains retained. Entries that share a CDR3 protein sequence are merged under the most common genes and DNA. This sample has some 770,000 distinct CDR3 sequences in its table, and roughly 15% of those were observed once. The ten largest clones capture roughly 8% of the sample. The sample taken for sequencing was blood. The source of these receptors is a man in his late teens or twenties with Graves' hyperthyroidism.

This clonotype was seen ten or more times. V is TRBV12-3 or TRBV12-4 and J is TRBJ2-1, with 13 nucleotides matching TRBD2. There are 20 residues in the CDR3. V lost 8 bases, J lost 4 bases, and 20 bases stayed unmatched. The CDR3 here is CASHPARTSGRPPGYNEQFF. As DNA, the CDR3 is TGTGCCAGCCACCCCGCGAGGACTAGCGGGAGACCCCCTGGGTACAATGAGCAGTTCTTC.

This clonotype was seen a handful of times. The chain uses TRBV29-1 and TRBJ2-1, with no clear D. V dropped 3 bases and J dropped 0 bases, with 6 bases sitting between them. This CDR3 comprises 13 residues. Germline V gene sequence: CDR1 SQVTM, CDR2 ANQGSEA. CDR3: CSVERSSYNEQFF. In DNA, the CDR3 is TGCAGCGTTGAGAGAAGCTCCTACAATGAGCAGTTCTTC.

In its sample, this clonotype was seen many times. J is TRBJ2-2 and V is TRBV11-2; 7 nucleotides align to TRBD1. Germline CDR1 and CDR2: SGHAT and FQNNGV. V lost 5 bases, J lost 5 bases, and 5 bases stayed unmatched. This CDR3 has 14 amino acids. This chain's CDR3 is CASSTHRGTGELFF. The DNA for the CDR3 is TGTGCCAGCAGCACACACAGGGGAACCGGGGAGCTGTTTTTT.

There are a few counts of this clonotype. The chain couples TRBV3-1 to TRBJ2-1; 11 bases are shared with TRBD2. Trimming cost V 2 bases and J 9 bases; bases outside gene matches: 9. The CDR3 sequence is 16 residues long. CDR1 LGHDT and CDR2 YNNKEL come from the germline V gene (reference sequence). CDR3 in DNA: TGTGCCAGCAGCCAAAATAGCGGGAGGGCGGGTAGTGAGCAGTTCTTC. The encoded protein is CASSQNSGRAGSEQFF.

Many counts were recorded for this clonotype. The V gene is TRBV3-1, the J gene TRBJ1-2; tentatively, D is TRBD1 (5 bases). The V end was cut by 1 base, the J end by 7 bases, with 13 bases between. Germline CDR1 and CDR2: LGHDT and YNNKEL (reference sequence). This CDR3 has 14 amino acids. The CDR3 DNA reads as TGTGCCAGCAGCCAAGCCGGGGGGTCCAGTGGCTACACCTTC. Translated, it gives CASSQAGGSSGYTF.

This clonotype has ten or more counts. This rearrangement joins TRBV18 to TRBJ2-7, with TRBD1 as a possible D gene (6 bases). V lost 1 base, J lost 1 base, and 11 bases lay in between. CDR3 length: 15 amino acids. Germline CDR1 reads KGHSH; CDR2 reads LQKENI. In DNA form, the CDR3 reads TGTGCCAGCTCACCACTCGGGACATCTTCCTACGAGCAGTACTTC. Its translation is CASSPLGTSSYEQYF.

This clonotype appeared many times. The V gene is TRBV28, the J gene TRBJ2-7, with D possibly matching TRBD2 (6 bases). V gave up 6 bases and J gave up 2 bases, with 23 bases separating them. The CDR3 totals 17 residues. CDR1 and CDR2 from the germline V gene are MDHEN and SYDVKM. CDR3 bases: TGTGCCAGCAGCAACGAGAACAATCGACGGGGGACCTACGAGCAGTACTTC. This codes for CASSNENNRRGTYEQYF.

The V gene is TRBV7-9, the J gene TRBJ1-4; D is possibly TRBD1 (6 bases). Trimming stripped 4 bases from V and 10 bases from J, with 16 bases between. The CDR3 totals 14 residues. Germline lookup yields CDR1 SEHNR and CDR2 FQNEAQ (reference sequence). The DNA for the CDR3 is TGTGCCAGCAGCTCTTACAGGGCGGGTGGAAAACTGTTTTTT. It translates to CASSSYRAGGKLFF.

The rearrangement joins TRBV7-9 to TRBJ2-3; D is possibly TRBD1 (6 bases). CDR1 is SEHNR, CDR2 FQNEAQ, per germline (reference sequence). The CDR3 totals 16 residues. Trimming took off 5 bases at V and 0 bases at J, with 15 bases between the two ends. This CDR3 reads CASSPTGTLSTDTQYF. The DNA for the CDR3 is TGTGCCAGCAGCCCAACTGGGACACTTAGCACAGATACGCAGTATTTT.

This clonotype was observed many times. The chain combines TRBV18 with TRBJ2-7; 10 bases map to TRBD1. Germline trimming cut 6 bases from V and 0 bases from J; bases unmatched to any gene: 5. Germline-derived CDR1 and CDR2 are KGHSH and LQKENI. CDR3 length equals 15 residues. The CDR3 DNA follows: TGTGCCAGCTCCTCCCGACAGGGGGCCTCCTACGAGCAGTACTTC. It yields the protein CASSSRQGASYEQYF.

This clonotype appeared many times. The rearrangement links TRBV11-2 to TRBJ2-1; perhaps TRBD2 as D (5 bases). The CDR3 contains 13 residues. V was cut by 3 bases and J by 7 bases, with 10 bases left in between. From germline, CDR1 is SGHAT and CDR2 FQNNGV. CDR3 in amino acids: CASSLDSANEQFF. The CDR3 bases are TGTGCCAGCAGCTTGGACTCCGCGAATGAGCAGTTCTTC.

This clonotype was counted many times. The CDR3 reads CASSFGGGFGEQFF. CDR3 coding DNA: TGTGCCAGCAGCTTCGGGGGTGGGTTTGGGGAGCAGTTCTTC. The chain employs TRBV7-2 and TRBJ2-1; TRBD2 might be the D (6 bases). This CDR3 has 14 residues. Looked up from germline, CDR1 is SGHTA and CDR2 is FQGNSA. Trimming stripped 3 bases from V and 10 bases from J, with 16 bases between.